This T cell receptor (beta chain) was identified in a study of shared clonotypes between healthy human individuals. About the research overall: Each donor had three CD4 naive, three CD4 memory, two CD8 naive and one CD8 memory plate. Study-wide results and caveats: Rarefaction indicated that sorted-subset sequencing remained incomplete although depth was large.

Clones were sequenced by immunoSEQ multiplex PCR, and TCRdb holds only the in-frame ones, with some missing. The data show some 2,000,000 clones, with about 95% seen just once and approximately 1.2% held by the top ten. Points on this clone: Its antigen is still unknown.

It was CD45RO-negative cells, positively selected for CCR7, that made up naive CD8 cells, with terminally differentiated effector memory CD45RA+ cells excluded. The sequence was collected from a man aged 18 to 30 in good health. Sequenced input: naive CD8+ T cells sorted from blood.

This CDR3 reads CSVEEGHNYGYTF. CDR3 nucleotide sequence: TGCAGCGTTGAAGAGGGACATAACTATGGCTACACCTTC. The J gene is TRBJ1-2, the V gene TRBV29-1, with D tentatively TRBD1 (6 bases). V was shortened by 0 bases and J by 1 base, with 6 bases between the two germline ends. From germline, CDR1 is SQVTM and CDR2 ANQGSEA. The CDR3 has 13 amino acids.